This TCR beta chain was identified during a study of radiotherapy plus CTLA-4 blockade in lung cancer. About the research overall: For 15% to 20% of patients, objective responses occurred, and approximately 33% had disease control. Findings and limits, study-wide: In blood, TCR clones derived from the tumor expanded after radiotherapy plus ipilimumab.

Trimming took 4 bases from V and 11 from J; bases not matched to a gene: 7. The CDR3 runs to 13 residues. Germline CDR1 is SGHTS and CDR2 is YDEGEE. Produced via immunoSEQ multiplex PCR; TCRdb's table is partial and in-frame only. The data hold about 59,000 clones, with roughly 79% observed a single time. On this clone itself: As yet, its antigen is unknown.

Chemo-refractory metastatic non-small-cell lung cancer patients were treated with focal radiation plus CTLA-4 blockade with ipilimumab. V is TRBV5-8 and J is TRBJ1-1; TRBD1 aligns across 11 bases. This specimen was peripheral blood, taken from a patient treated with radiotherapy plus ipilimumab. This receptor was identified in a human donor with non-small cell lung cancer whose response to radiotherapy plus ipilimumab could not be evaluated. This CDR3 is CASSQRDRGKAFF. Here the CDR3 DNA reads TGTGCCAGCAGCCAGAGGGACAGGGGGAAGGCTTTCTTT. The complete variable domain, with remaining parts taken from reference TRBV5-8 and TRBJ1-1, reads EAGVTQSPTHLIKTRGQQATLRCSPISGHTSVYWYQQALGLGLQFLLWYDEGEERNRGNFPPRFSGRQFPNYSSELNVNALELEDSALYLCASSQRDRGKAFFGQGTRLTVV.